The present T cell receptor (beta chain) was sequenced within a study of cytomegalovirus exposure and HLA in healthy donors. This CDR3 has 12 amino acids. V lost 2 bases, J lost 7 bases, and 8 bases lay in between. The V gene's germline CDR1 is MNHNY and CDR2 SVGAGI (reference sequence). Researchers ran the PCR with 60 Vbeta and 13 Jbeta primers. The method was immunoSEQ multiplex PCR; TCRdb's version includes in-frame clones alone and lacks a portion of them. The sample carries approximately 160,000 clones, 82% recorded once. General observations from the study: Later analysis suggested links between common viral pathogens and several top significant clusters. Analyses of presence/absence relied on an assumption of roughly uniform sequencing depth across donors. As a later analysis showed, a missense DCLRE1C variant was linked to trimming of TCR beta V- and J-genes. TCR beta chains numbering 164 were designated cytomegalovirus-associated.

This clone was observed a few times. Its specificity is unknown. The sample comprised PBMCs. The sequence was collected from a male donor in good health and CMV-seronegative. The chain recombines TRBV6-6 with TRBJ1-1; D perhaps matches TRBD1 (5 bases). The CDR3 coding sequence is TGTGCCAGCAGTTACGCGGGGGGTGAAGCTTTCTTT. This encodes CASSYAGGEAFF.